A selection of T cell receptor beta chains follows, all from one sample in a study of blood T cell repertoires in COVID-19. Repertoires were generated with immunoSEQ multiplex PCR, while TCRdb's copy carries only in-frame clones and drops some. The repertoire holds over 200,000 clones, with about 81% as singletons. The sample was PBMCs or T cells enriched from blood (not recorded which). The receptors come from a man aged 40-49 years who had recovered from COVID-19. The CDR3 runs from the conserved cysteine through the conserved F or W. The order of the fields is J gene, V gene, clone size, D gene, CDR3 DNA, CDR3 protein. A D gene is named only where the DNA matches it firmly. Clone size is given for some rows only: seen once, a few or many times, or a class if the clone is expanded.

>TRBJ2-7|TRBV9|.|TRBD2
TGTGCCTTGGGATTAGGAGGAATGACTAGCCGCGACGAGCAGTACTTC
CALGLGGMTSRDEQYF
>TRBJ2-7|TRBV19|.|.
TGTGCCAGTAGCCAGACTGCCACGGACTCCTACGAGCAGTACTTC
CASSQTATDSYEQYF
>TRBJ1-2|TRBV27|.|TRBD1
TGTGCCAGCAGTTTTCAGGGGGCGCGAGCTGGCTACACCTTC
CASSFQGARAGYTF
>TRBJ2-5|TRBV11-2|.|.
TGTGCCAGCAGCTTAGATCGAGGCAGGGGAGAGACCCAGTACTTC
CASSLDRGRGETQYF
>TRBJ1-1|TRBV28|.|.
TGTGCCAGCAGTCCAACAATCGTCCGGGGGGTGAACACTGAAGCTTTCTTT
CASSPTIVRGVNTEAFF
>TRBJ2-5|TRBV3-1/TRBV3-2|.|.
TGTGCCAGCAGCCCCCTCCCCCGGGAGACCCAGTACTTC
CASSPLPRETQYF
>TRBJ2-1|TRBV11-3|.|TRBD2
TGTGCCAGCAGCTTGGGCGGGAGTCACAATGAGCAGTTCTTC
CASSLGGSHNEQFF
>TRBJ2-5|TRBV29-1|.|TRBD1
TGCAGCGTTCCGGGACAGGGGAGTGGTGAGACCCAGTACTTC
CSVPGQGSGETQYF
>TRBJ2-2|TRBV5-4|.|TRBD2
TGTGCCAGCAGCTTGGGCGGCAGGGAGGGATCCGGGGAGCTGTTTTTT
CASSLGGREGSGELFF
>TRBJ2-1|TRBV11-2|.|TRBD2
TGTGCCAGCAGCTCACTAGCGGGAGAGGGCAATGAGCAGTTCTTC
CASSSLAGEGNEQFF
>TRBJ2-7|TRBV5-1|.|TRBD2
TGCGCCAGCAGCAGAAGCGGGAGCTCCTACGAGCAGTACTTC
CASSRSGSSYEQYF
>TRBJ2-5|TRBV6-5|.|TRBD2
TGTGCCAGCAGCTCCGGACTAGCGGGAAGAGAGACCCAGTACTTC
CASSSGLAGRETQYF
>TRBJ2-7|TRBV5-1|.|TRBD1
TGCGCCAGCAGCTTGCTTGACAGGGGCGCCTACGAGCAGTACTTC
CASSLLDRGAYEQYF
>TRBJ1-5|TRBV5-6|.|.
TGTGCCAGCAGCTTGTCGCCCTCGGGTCAGCCCCAGCATTTT
CASSLSPSGQPQHF
>TRBJ2-3|TRBV5-1|.|.
TGCGCCAGCAGCCCGAAATGGGACACCTCCACAGATACGCAGTATTTT
CASSPKWDTSTDTQYF
>TRBJ2-7|TRBV10-3|once|.
TGTGCCATCAGTGGACAGGCTGCCAAACTCAACTCCTACGAGCAGTACTTC
CAISGQAAKLNSYEQYF
>TRBJ1-1|TRBV7-8|few|TRBD1
TGTGCCAGCAGCTTACCCCGCAGGGACAGGCGGTACACTGAAGCTTTCTTT
CASSLPRRDRRYTEAFF
>TRBJ1-2|TRBV5-6|.|.
TGTGCCAGCAGCCATAGACAGCGAGGCTACACCTTC
CASSHRQRGYTF
>TRBJ1-5|TRBV6-5|.|TRBD1
TGTGCCAGCAGTTTCGGACAGGGACGCAATCAGCCCCAGCATTTT
CASSFGQGRNQPQHF
>TRBJ2-5|TRBV7-2|.|TRBD2
TGTGCCAGCAGCCCACAGCGGGGCTGGTCGACCCAGTACTTC
CASSPQRGWSTQYF
>TRBJ1-2|TRBV13|.|.
TGTGCCAGCATAAAGAGAGGTGACTTTAACTATGGCTACACCTTC
CASIKRGDFNYGYTF
>TRBJ1-4|TRBV2|once|.
TGTGCCAGCAGTGAGCGGGGGGGGACAACTAATGAAAAACTGTTTTTT
CASSERGGTTNEKLFF
>TRBJ1-2|TRBV28|.|.
TGTGCCAGCAGTTTAGAGGATCTTACGGGAGGCTACACCTTC
CASSLEDLTGGYTF
>TRBJ2-6|TRBV5-1|.|.
TGCGCCAGCAGCTTGGCAGGGGCTGGGGCCAACGTCCTGACTTTC
CASSLAGAGANVLTF
>TRBJ1-2|TRBV28|.|.
TGTGCCAGCAGTGCTTCAGGGTTCTATGGCTACACCTTC
CASSASGFYGYTF
>TRBJ1-1|TRBV30|.|.
TGTGCCTGGAGTAGACAGGAAGGTGTCGGAGCTTTCTTT
CAWSRQEGVGAFF
>TRBJ1-2|TRBV19|.|.
TGTGCCAGTAGTATGATTCCCGGGCGGGGCTCCGTAAGTGATGGCTACACCTTC
CASSMIPGRGSVSDGYTF
>TRBJ1-1|TRBV15|few|.
TGTGCCACCAGCAGAGATCTGGGGGGTCAGAGTGAAGCTTTCTTT
CATSRDLGGQSEAFF
>TRBJ1-2|TRBV2|.|.
TGTGCCAGCAGTGAAGAGGCCCCCAATCGGGGGAACTATGGCTACACCTTC
CASSEEAPNRGNYGYTF
>TRBJ1-2|TRBV14|once|.
TGTGCCAGCAGCCAAGGGAGCAGATACTATGGCTACACCTTC
CASSQGSRYYGYTF
>TRBJ1-1|TRBV30|.|TRBD1
TGTGCCTGGAGGGATACAGGGGGCGGCACTGAAGCTTTCTTT
CAWRDTGGGTEAFF
>TRBJ2-5|TRBV12-3/TRBV12-4|.|.
TGTGCCAGCAGCCTACAGGGTGGAGAGACCCAGTACTTC
CASSLQGGETQYF
>TRBJ1-5|TRBV24-1|.|TRBD1
TGTGCCACCAGTGATTTTGGGACAGGGGAGTTTAATCAGCCCCAGCATTTT
CATSDFGTGEFNQPQHF
>TRBJ1-5|TRBV19|once|.
TGTGCCAGTAGTTTGGGAGGGGATCGGCCCCAGCATTTT
CASSLGGDRPQHF
>TRBJ1-2|TRBV5-1|.|TRBD1
TGCGCCAGCAGCTTGGGTAACAGGGGCGATGGCTACACCTTC
CASSLGNRGDGYTF
>TRBJ1-5|TRBV10-2|.|.
TGCGCCAGCAGTGACCAGGGACACCCAAATCAGCCCCAGCATTTT
CASSDQGHPNQPQHF
>TRBJ2-3|TRBV11-2|.|TRBD2
TGTGCCAGCAGCTTAGGGACTAGCGGGAGGCGAGATACGCAGTATTTT
CASSLGTSGRRDTQYF
>TRBJ2-7|TRBV19|.|.
TGTGCCAGTAGTATTAGGGACAAGGCCTACGAGCAGTACTTC
CASSIRDKAYEQYF